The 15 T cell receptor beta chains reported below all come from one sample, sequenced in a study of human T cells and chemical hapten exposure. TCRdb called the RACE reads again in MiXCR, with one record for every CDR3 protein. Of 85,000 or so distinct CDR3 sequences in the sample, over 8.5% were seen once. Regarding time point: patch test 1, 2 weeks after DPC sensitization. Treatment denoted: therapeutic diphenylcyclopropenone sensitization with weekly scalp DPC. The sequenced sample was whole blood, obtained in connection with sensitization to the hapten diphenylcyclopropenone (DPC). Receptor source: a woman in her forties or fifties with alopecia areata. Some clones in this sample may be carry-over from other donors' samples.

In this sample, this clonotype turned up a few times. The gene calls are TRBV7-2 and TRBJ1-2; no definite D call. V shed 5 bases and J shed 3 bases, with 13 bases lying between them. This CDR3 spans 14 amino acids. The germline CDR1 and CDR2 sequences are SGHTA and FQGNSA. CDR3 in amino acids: CASSLEPLDYGYTF. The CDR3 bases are TGTGCCAGCAGCCTGGAACCGCTGGACTATGGCTACACCTTC.

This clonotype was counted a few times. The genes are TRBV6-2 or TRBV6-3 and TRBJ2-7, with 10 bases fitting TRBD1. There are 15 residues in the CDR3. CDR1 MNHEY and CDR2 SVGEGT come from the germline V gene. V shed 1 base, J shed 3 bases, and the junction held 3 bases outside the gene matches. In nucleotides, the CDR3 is TGTGCCAGCAGTTACTACGGGACAGGGGACTACGAGCAGTACTTC. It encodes CASSYYGTGDYEQYF.

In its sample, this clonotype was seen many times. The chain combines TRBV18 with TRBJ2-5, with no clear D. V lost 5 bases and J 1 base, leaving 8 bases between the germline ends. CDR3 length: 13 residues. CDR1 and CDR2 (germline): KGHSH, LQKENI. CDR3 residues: CASSTTLQETQYF. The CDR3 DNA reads TGTGCCAGCTCAACCACTCTCCAAGAGACCCAGTACTTC.

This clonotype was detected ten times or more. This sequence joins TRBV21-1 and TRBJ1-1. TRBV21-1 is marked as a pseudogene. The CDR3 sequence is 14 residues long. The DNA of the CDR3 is TGTGCCAGAGGCTTGCGGGGCCCAGACACTGAAGCTTTCTTT. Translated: CARGLRGPDTEAFF.

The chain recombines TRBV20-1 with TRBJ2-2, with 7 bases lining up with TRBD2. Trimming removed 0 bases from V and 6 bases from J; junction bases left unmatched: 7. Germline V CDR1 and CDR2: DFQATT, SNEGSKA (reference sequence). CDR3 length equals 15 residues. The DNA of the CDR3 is TGCAGTGCTAGAGATCGGAAGGCGGGAGCCGGGGAGCTGTTTTTT. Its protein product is CSARDRKAGAGELFF.

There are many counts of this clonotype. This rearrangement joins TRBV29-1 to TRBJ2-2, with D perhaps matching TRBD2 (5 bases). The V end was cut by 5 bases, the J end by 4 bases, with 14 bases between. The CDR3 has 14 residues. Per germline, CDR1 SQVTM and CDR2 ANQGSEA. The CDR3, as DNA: TGCAGCGTTCGAGTACTAGTTTCCACCGGGGAGCTGTTTTTT. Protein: CSVRVLVSTGELFF.

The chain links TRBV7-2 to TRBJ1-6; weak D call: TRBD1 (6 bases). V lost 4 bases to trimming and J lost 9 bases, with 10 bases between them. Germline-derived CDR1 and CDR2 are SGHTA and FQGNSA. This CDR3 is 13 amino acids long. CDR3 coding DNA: TGTGCCAGCAGCTCGAACAGGGTTTCACCCCTCCACTTT. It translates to CASSSNRVSPLHF.

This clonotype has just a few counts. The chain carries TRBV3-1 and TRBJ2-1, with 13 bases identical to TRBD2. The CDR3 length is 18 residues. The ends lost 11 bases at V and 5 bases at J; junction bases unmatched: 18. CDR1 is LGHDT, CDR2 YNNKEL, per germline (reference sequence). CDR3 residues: CAGFPGLAGPFLNNEQFF. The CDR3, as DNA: TGTGCCGGCTTTCCGGGACTAGCGGGACCTTTCCTTAACAATGAGCAGTTCTTC.

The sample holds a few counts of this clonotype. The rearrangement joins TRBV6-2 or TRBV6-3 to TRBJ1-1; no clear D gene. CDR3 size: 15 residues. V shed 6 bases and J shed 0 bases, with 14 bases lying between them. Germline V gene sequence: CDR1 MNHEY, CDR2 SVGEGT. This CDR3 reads CASSPPLIMNTEAFF. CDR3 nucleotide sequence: TGTGCCAGCAGCCCACCTTTGATCATGAACACTGAAGCTTTCTTT.

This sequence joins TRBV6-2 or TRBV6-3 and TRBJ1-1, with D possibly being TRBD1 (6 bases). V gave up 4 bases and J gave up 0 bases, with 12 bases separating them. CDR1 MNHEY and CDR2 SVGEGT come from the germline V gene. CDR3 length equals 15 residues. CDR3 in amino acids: CASSSSRTVNTEAFF. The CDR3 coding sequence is TGTGCCAGCAGTTCATCACGGACAGTGAACACTGAAGCTTTCTTT.

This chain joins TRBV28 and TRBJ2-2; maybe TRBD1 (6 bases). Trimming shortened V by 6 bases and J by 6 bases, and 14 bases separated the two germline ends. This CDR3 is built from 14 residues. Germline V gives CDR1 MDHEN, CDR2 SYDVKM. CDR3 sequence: CASSTLQGPGELFF. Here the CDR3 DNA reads TGTGCCAGCAGCACGTTACAGGGTCCCGGGGAGCTGTTTTTT. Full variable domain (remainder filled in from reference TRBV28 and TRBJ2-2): DVKVTQSSRYLVKRTGEKVFLECVQDMDHENMFWYRQDPGLGLRLIYFSYDVKMKEKGDIPEGYSVSREKKERFSLILESASTNQTSMYLCASSTLQGPGELFFGEGSRLTVL.

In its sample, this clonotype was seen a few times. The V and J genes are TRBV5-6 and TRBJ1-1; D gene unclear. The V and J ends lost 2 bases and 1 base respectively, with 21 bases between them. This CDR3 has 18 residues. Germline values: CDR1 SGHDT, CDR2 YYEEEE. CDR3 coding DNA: TGTGCCAGCAGCTTCACTTTTTCAGGCTTCCAGCGGAACACTGAAGCTTTCTTT. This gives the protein CASSFTFSGFQRNTEAFF. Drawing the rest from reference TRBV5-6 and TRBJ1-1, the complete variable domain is DAGVTQSPTHLIKTRGQQVTLRCSPKSGHDTVSWYQQALGQGPQFIFQYYEEEERQRGNFPDRFSGHQFPNYSSELNVNALLLGDSALYLCASSFTFSGFQRNTEAFFGQGTRLTVV.

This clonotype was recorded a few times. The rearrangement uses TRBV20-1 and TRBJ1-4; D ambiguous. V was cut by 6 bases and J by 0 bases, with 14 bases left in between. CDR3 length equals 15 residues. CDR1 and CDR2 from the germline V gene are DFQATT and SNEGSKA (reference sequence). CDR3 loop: CSARARLTTNEKLFF. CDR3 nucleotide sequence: TGCAGTGCCCGAGCTCGATTGACAACTAATGAAAAACTGTTTTTT.

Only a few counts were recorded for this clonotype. The DNA for the CDR3 is TGTGCCGGCGGCCAGAACCCGTACCAAGAGACCCAGTACTTC. Amino acids: CAGGQNPYQETQYF. V usage is TRBV6-1 and J usage is TRBJ2-5; D uncertain. Germline CDR1 is MNHNS and CDR2 is SASEGT. Trimming cost V 11 bases and J 0 bases, with 16 bases left between them. The CDR3 has 14 residues.

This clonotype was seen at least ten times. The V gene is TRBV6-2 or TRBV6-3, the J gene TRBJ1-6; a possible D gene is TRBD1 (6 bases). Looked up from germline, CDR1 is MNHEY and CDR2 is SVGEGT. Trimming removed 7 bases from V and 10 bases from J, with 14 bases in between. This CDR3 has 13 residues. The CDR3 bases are TGTGCCAGCAAACTGACAGGAGTATCACCCCTCCACTTT. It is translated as CASKLTGVSPLHF.